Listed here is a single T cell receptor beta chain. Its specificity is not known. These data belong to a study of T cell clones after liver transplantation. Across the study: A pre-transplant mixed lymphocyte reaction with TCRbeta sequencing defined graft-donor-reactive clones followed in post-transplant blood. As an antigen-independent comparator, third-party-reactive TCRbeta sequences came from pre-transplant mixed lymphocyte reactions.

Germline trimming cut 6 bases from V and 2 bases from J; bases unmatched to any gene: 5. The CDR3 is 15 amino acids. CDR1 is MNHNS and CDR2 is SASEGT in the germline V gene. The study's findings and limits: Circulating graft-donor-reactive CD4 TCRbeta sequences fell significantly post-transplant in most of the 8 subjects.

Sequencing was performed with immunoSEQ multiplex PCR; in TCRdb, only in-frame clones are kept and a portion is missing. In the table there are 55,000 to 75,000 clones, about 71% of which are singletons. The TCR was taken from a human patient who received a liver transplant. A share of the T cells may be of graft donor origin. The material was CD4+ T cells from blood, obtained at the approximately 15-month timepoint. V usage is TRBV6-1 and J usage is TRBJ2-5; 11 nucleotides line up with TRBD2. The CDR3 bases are TGTGCCAGCAGCGATCGACTAGCGGGACAAGAGACCCAGTACTTC. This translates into CASSDRLAGQETQYF.